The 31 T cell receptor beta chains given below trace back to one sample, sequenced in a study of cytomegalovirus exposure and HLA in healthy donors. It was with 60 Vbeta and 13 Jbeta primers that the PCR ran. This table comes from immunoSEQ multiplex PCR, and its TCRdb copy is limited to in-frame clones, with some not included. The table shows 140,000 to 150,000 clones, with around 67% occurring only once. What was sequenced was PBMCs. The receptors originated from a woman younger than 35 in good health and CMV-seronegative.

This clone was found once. CDR3 sequence: CASSWDRNTGELFF. CDR3 coding DNA: TGTGCCAGCAGCTGGGACAGGAACACCGGGGAGCTGTTTTTT. V is TRBV7-3 and J is TRBJ2-2; 7 nucleotides agree with TRBD1. Germline V lookup: CDR1 SGHTA, CDR2 FQGTGA. V was pared by 4 bases and J by 1 base, with 0 bases of the junction left unmatched. The CDR3 contains 14 residues. The full variable domain, rest sourced from reference TRBV7-3 and TRBJ2-2, is GAGVSQTPSNKVTEKGKYVELRCDPISGHTALYWYRQSLGQGPEFLIYFQGTGAADDSGLPNDRFFAVRPEGSVSTLKIQRTERGDSAVYLCASSWDRNTGELFFGEGSRLTVL.

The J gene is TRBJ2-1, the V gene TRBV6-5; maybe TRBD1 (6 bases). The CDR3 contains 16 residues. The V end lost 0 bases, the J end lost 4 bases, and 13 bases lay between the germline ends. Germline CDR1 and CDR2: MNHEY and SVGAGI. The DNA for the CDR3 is TGTGCCAGCAGTTACTCGCGACAGGCCATTTACAATGAGCAGTTCTTC. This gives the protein CASSYSRQAIYNEQFF.

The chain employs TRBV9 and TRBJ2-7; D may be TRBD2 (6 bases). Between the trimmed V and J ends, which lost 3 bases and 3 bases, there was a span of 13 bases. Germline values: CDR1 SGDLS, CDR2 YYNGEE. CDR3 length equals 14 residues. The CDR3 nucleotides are TGTGCCAGCAGCGCCGGGGGACTTTACTACGAGCAGTACTTC. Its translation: CASSAGGLYYEQYF.

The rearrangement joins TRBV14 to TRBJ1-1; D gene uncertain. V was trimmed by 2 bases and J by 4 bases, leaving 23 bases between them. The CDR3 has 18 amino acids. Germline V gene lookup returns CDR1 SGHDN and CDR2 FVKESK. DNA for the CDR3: TGTGCCAGCAGCCAACACCCCCGACCCGGGGAAGGGAGCACTGAAGCTTTCTTT. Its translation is CASSQHPRPGEGSTEAFF.

CDR3: CVSGRGYNEQFF. The CDR3 region has the DNA TGTGTTAGCGGGAGGGGTTACAATGAGCAGTTCTTC. The V gene is TRBV6-1, the J gene TRBJ2-1, with TRBD2 identical over 11 bases. CDR1 and CDR2 (germline): MNHNS, SASEGT. The CDR3 is made up of 12 amino acids.

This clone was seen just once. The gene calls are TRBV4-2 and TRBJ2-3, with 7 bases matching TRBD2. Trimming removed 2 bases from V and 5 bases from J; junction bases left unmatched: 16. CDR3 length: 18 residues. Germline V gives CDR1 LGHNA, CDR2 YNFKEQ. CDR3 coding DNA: TGTGCCAGCAGCCAAAGGCCCAATGAGGGCGGGAGACGAGATACGCAGTATTTT. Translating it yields CASSQRPNEGGRRDTQYF.

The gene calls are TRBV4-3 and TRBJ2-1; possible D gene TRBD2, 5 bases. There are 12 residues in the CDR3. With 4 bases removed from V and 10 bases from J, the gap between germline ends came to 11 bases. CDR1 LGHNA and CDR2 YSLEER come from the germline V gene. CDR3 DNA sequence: TGCGCCAGCAGCCCCACCGGCGGGGAGCAGTTCTTC. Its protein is CASSPTGGEQFF.

The CDR3 nucleotides are TGTGCCAGCCGTCTAGGGGGCTCCTACAATGAGCAGTTCTTC. This codes for CASRLGGSYNEQFF. The chain carries TRBV19 and TRBJ2-1; D is perhaps TRBD1 (6 bases). Germline V gene data show CDR1 as LNHDA and CDR2 as SQIVND (reference sequence). This CDR3 comprises 14 residues. Between the trimmed V and J ends, which lost 9 bases and 0 bases, there was a span of 12 bases.

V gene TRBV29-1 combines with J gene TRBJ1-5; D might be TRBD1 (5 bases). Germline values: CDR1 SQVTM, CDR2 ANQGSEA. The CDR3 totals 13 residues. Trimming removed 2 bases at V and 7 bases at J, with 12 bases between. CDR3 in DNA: TGCAGCGTTGAACAGGGTTCTGGGCAGCCCCAGCATTTT. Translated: CSVEQGSGQPQHF. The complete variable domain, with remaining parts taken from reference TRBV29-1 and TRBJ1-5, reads SAVISQKPSRDICQRGTSLTIQCQVDSQVTMMFWYRQQPGQSLTLIATANQGSEATYESGFVIDKFPISRPNLTFSTLTVSNMSPEDSSIYLCSVEQGSGQPQHFGDGTRLSIL.

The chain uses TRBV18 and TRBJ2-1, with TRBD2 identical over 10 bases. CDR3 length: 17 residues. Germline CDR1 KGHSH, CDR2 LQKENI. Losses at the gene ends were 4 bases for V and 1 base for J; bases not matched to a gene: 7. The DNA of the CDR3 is TGTGCCAGCTCACGAATCCTAGCGGGAGAATCCTACAATGAGCAGTTCTTC. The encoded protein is CASSRILAGESYNEQFF. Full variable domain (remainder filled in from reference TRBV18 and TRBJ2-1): NAGVMQNPRHLVRRRGQEARLRCSPMKGHSHVYWYRQLPEEGLKFMVYLQKENIIDESGMPKERFSAEFPKEGPSILRIQQVVRGDSAAYFCASSRILAGESYNEQFFGPGTRLTVL.

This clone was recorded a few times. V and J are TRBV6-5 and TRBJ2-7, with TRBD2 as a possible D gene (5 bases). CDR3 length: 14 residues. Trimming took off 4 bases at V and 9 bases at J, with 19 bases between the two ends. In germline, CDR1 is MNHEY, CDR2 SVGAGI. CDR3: CASSLSGETRLQYV. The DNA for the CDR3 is TGTGCCAGCAGTTTAAGCGGAGAAACTAGGTTGCAGTACGTC.

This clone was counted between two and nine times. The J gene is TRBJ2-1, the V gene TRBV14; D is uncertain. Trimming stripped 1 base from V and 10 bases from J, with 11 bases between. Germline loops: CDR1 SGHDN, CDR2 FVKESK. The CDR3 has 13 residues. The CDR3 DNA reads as TGTGCCAGCAGCCAAGTTTCGGGTGGGGAGCAGTTCTTC. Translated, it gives CASSQVSGGEQFF.

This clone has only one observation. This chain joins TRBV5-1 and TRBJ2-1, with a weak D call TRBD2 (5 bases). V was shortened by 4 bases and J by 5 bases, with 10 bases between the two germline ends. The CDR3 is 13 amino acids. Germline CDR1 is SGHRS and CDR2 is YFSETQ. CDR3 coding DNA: TGCGCCAGCAGCCGGACCGGGGACAATGAGCAGTTCTTC. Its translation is CASSRTGDNEQFF.

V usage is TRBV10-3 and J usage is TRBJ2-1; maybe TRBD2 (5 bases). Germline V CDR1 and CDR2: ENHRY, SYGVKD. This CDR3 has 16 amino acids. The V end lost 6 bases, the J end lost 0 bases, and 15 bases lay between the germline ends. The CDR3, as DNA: TGTGCCATCAGCGTGGGTCAGGCGGGCTCCTACAATGAGCAGTTCTTC. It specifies CAISVGQAGSYNEQFF.

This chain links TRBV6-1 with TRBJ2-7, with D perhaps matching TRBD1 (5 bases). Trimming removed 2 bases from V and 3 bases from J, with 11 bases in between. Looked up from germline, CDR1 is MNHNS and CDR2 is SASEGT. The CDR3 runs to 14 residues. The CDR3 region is CASSESWTLYEQYF. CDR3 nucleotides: TGTGCCAGCAGTGAAAGTTGGACACTCTACGAGCAGTACTTC.

CDR3: CASRLDRGREGNQPQHF. CDR3 nucleotide sequence: TGTGCCAGTAGGCTGGACAGGGGGCGAGAGGGCAATCAGCCCCAGCATTTT. The chain uses TRBV19 and TRBJ1-5; 11 bases agree with TRBD1. The CDR3 runs to 17 residues. V dropped 6 bases and J dropped 2; count of bases not matched to a gene: 9. CDR1 and CDR2 (germline): LNHDA, SQIVND (reference sequence).

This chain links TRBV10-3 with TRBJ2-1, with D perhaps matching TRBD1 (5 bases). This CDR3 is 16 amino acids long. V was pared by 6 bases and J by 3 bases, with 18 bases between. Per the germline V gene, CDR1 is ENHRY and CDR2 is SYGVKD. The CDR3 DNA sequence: TGTGCCATCAGCCCCCTCTTGGGGCAGATCTACAATGAGCAGTTCTTC. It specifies CAISPLLGQIYNEQFF.

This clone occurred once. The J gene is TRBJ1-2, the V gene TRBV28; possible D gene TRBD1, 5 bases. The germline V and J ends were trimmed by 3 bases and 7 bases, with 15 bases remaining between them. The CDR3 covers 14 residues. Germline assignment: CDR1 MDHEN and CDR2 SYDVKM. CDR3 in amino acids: CASSLVYRGAGYTF. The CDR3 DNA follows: TGTGCCAGCAGTTTGGTTTATAGGGGCGCTGGCTACACCTTC.

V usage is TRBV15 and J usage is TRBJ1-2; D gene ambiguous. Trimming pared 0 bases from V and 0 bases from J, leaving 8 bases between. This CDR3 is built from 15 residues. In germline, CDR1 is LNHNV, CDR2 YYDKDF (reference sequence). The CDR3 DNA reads TGTGCCACCAGCAGAGACCCTACAGCTAACTATGGCTACACCTTC. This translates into CATSRDPTANYGYTF.

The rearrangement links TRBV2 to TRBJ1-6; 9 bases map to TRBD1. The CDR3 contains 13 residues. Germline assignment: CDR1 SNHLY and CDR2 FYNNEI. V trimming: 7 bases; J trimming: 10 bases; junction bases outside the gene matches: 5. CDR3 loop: CASKDRGLSPLHF. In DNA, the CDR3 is TGTGCCAGCAAGGACAGGGGTCTATCACCCCTCCACTTT.

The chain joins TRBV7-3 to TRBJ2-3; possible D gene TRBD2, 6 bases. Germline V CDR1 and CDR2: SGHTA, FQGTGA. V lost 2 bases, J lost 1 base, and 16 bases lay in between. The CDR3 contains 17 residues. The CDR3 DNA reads TGTGCCAGCAGCTTATCTCCCTCGCGGGGTCGCACAGATACGCAGTATTTT. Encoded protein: CASSLSPSRGRTDTQYF.

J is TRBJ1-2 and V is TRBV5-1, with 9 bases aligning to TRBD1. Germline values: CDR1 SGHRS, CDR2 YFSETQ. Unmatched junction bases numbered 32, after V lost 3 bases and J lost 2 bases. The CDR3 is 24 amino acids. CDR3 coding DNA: TGCGCCAGCAGCTCCAGAGAACCCTATTTGCCGGGACAGGGCACCGCAAAGTTGAACTATGGCTACACCTTC. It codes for CASSSREPYLPGQGTAKLNYGYTF.

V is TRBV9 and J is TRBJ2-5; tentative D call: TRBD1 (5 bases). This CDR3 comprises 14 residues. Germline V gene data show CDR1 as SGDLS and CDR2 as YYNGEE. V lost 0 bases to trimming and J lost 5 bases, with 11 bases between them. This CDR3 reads CASSVDPAGETQYF. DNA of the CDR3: TGTGCCAGCAGCGTAGACCCGGCAGGGGAGACCCAGTACTTC.

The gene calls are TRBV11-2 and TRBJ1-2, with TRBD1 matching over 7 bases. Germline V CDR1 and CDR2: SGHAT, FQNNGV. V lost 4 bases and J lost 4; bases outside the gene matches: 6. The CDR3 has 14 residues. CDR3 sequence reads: CASSSRQGRYGYTF. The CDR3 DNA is TGTGCCAGCAGCTCTCGACAGGGCCGCTATGGCTACACCTTC.

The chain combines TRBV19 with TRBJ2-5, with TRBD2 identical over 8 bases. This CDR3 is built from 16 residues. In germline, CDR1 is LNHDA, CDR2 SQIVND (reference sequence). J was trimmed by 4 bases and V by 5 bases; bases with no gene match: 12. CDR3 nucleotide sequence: TGTGCCAGTAGTCTCCCGGCGGGAGGAGGAGGAGAGACCCAGTACTTC. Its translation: CASSLPAGGGGETQYF.

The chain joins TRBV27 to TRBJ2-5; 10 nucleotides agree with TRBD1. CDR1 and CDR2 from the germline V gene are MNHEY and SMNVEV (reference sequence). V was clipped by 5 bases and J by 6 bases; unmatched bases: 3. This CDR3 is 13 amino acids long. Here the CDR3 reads CASSRDRGQTQYF. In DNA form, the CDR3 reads TGTGCCAGCAGTCGGGACAGGGGCCAGACCCAGTACTTC.

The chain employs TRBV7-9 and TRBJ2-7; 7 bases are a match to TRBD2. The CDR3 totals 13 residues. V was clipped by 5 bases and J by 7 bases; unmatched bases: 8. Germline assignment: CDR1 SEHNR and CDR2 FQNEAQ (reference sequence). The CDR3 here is CASSQVGGREQYF. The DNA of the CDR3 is TGTGCCAGCAGCCAGGTGGGGGGGAGGGAGCAGTACTTC.

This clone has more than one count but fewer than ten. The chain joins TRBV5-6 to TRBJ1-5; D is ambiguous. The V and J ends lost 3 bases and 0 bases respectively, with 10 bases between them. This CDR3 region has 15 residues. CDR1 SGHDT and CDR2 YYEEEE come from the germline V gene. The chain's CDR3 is CASSYILDSNQPQHF. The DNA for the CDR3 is TGTGCCAGCAGCTACATCCTAGATAGCAATCAGCCCCAGCATTTT.

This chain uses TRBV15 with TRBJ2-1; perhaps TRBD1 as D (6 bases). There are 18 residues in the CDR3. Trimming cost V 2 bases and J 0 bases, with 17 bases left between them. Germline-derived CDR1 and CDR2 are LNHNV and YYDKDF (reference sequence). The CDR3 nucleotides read TGTGCCACCAGCAGATCCCTAGCCGGGACAAACTCCTACAATGAGCAGTTCTTC. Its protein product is CATSRSLAGTNSYNEQFF.

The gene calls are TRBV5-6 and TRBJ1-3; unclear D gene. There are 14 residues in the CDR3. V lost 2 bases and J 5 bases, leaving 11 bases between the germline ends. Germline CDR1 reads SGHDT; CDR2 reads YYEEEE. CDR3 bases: TGTGCCAGCAGCTTAGGCGGCCGGAGAAACACCATATATTTT. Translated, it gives CASSLGGRRNTIYF.

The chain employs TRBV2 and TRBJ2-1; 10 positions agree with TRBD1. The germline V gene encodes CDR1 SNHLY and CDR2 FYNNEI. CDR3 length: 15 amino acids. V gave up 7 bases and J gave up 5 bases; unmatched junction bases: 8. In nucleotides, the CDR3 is TGTGCCAGCAATGTAGGACAGGGGGTAAACAATGAGCAGTTCTTC. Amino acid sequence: CASNVGQGVNNEQFF.